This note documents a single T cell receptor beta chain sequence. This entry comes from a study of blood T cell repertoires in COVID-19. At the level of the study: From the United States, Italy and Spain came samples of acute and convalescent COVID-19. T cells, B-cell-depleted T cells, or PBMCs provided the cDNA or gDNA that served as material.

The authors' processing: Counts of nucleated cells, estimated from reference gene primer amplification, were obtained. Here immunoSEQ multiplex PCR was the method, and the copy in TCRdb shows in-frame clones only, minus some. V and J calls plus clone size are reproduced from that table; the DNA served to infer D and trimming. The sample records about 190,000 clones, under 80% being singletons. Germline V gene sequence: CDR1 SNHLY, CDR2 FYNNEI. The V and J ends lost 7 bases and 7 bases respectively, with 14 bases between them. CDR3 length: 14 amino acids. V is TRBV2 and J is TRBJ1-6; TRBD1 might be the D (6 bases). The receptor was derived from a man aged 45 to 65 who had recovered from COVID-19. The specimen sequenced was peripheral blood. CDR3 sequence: CASTNRVVNSPLHF. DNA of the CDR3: TGTGCCAGCACCAACAGGGTGGTGAATTCACCCCTCCACTTT.